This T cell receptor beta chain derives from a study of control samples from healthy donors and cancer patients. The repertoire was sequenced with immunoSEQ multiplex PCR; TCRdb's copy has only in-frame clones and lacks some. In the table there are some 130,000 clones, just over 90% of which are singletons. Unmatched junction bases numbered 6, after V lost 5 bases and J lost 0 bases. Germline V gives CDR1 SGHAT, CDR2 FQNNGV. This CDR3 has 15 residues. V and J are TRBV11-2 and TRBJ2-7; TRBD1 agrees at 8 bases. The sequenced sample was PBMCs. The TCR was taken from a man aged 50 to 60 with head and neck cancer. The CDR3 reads CASSHRDRLSYEQYF. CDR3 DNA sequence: TGTGCCAGCAGCCACCGGGACAGGCTCTCCTACGAGCAGTACTTC.